This T cell receptor beta chain was recorded in a study of early T cells in non-severe SARS-CoV-2 infection. Study-wide context: Sequencing of bulk RNA from unsorted whole blood was done, without chain pairing.

In the library, individual cDNA molecules carried attached unique molecular identifiers. Using its own MiXCR run on the 5' RACE reads, TCRdb lists one record per CDR3 protein. The sample yields about 100,000 distinct CDR3 sequences, about 13% seen once. This clonotype was counted at least ten times. CDR1 is MDHEN and CDR2 is SYDVKM in the germline V gene. CDR3 length equals 14 residues. V lost 3 bases, J lost 6 bases, and 12 bases lay in between. The rearrangement uses TRBV28 and TRBJ1-5; D is uncertain. Sequencing was performed on whole blood. The clonotype originates from an adult who was a healthcare worker with PCR-confirmed SARS-CoV-2 infection or an uninfected control (not recorded which). In nucleotides, the CDR3 is TGTGCCAGCAGTTTGGGCGGGTTAGGTCAGCCCCAGCATTTT. Translation: CASSLGGLGQPQHF. The variable domain in full, completed from reference TRBV28 and TRBJ1-5, reads DVKVTQSSRYLVKRTGEKVFLECVQDMDHENMFWYRQDPGLGLRLIYFSYDVKMKEKGDIPEGYSVSREKKERFSLILESASTNQTSMYLCASSLGGLGQPQHFGDGTRLSIL.